This TCR beta chain is drawn from a study of blood T cell repertoires in COVID-19. The CDR3 contains 16 residues. The V and J ends lost 2 bases and 6 bases, in that order; junction bases with no gene match: 11. Germline loops: CDR1 SGHDT, CDR2 YYEEEE. Data came from immunoSEQ multiplex PCR; TCRdb stores just in-frame clones and leaves some out. Here the sample spans approximately 210,000 clones, around four fifths being singletons. The chain is built from TRBV5-6 and TRBJ2-3; 8 bases agree with TRBD2. The sequencing input was peripheral blood. The sequence was obtained from a man under 40 with active or convalescent COVID-19. CDR3 residues: CASSFDSVGGADTQYF. Written as DNA, the CDR3 is TGTGCCAGCAGCTTCGATAGCGTCGGGGGGGCGGATACGCAGTATTTT.